This T cell receptor beta chain stems from a study of PD-L1 blockade in urothelial cancer. About the study: Treatment start was followed by blood analysis at 3 weeks (second dose) and again at 6 weeks.

CDR3 length: 14 residues. Losses at the gene ends were 2 bases for V and 5 bases for J; bases not matched to a gene: 2. The germline V gene encodes CDR1 MNHNY and CDR2 SVGAGI (reference sequence). TCRdb's copy holds only in-frame clones and misses some; the assay was immunoSEQ multiplex PCR. The sample holds around 100,000 clones, approximately 90% seen once. The sample consisted of PBMCs, taken around atezolizumab (anti-PD-L1) treatment. The V call is TRBV6-6, the J call TRBJ1-1, with 10 nucleotides matching TRBD1. The origin of this receptor is an elderly woman with urothelial cancer. The CDR3 spells CASSYGQGETEAFF. The CDR3 coding sequence is TGTGCCAGCAGTTACGGACAGGGGGAGACTGAAGCTTTCTTT.